This TCR beta chain was recovered during a study of blood T cell repertoires in COVID-19 (dated by TCRdb to the early 2020s). At the level of the whole study: The collaborator samples originated in the United States, Italy and Spain and spanned the acute and convalescent phases of COVID-19. A freely available public database, intended as a resource for researchers studying the immune response to SARS-CoV-2, is where the repertoires were released. Sample metadata almost always included a de-identified subject ID, COVID-19 status, age in years and sex. Where available, HLA class I and class II types were taken from metadata supplied by the sample provider and were not determined by assay-based typing. The samples were drawn from the first 160 participants of the ongoing ImmuneRACE study and from some 1,300 subjects provided by 6 global collaborators. Subjects who had been exposed to COVID-19, were actively infected with it, or had recovered from it provided the deeply sampled blood TCRbeta repertoires that made up the dataset. The material from the prospective study consisted of cDNA or gDNA derived from T cells, B-cell-depleted T cells, or PBMCs. Paper-wide results and their limitations: How much clinical and demographic metadata was included differed by source and by participant, and the metadata was provided uncurated.

The CDR3 numbers 13 residues from cysteine through phenylalanine. The read is trimmed to its CDR3 DNA, 39 bases read in frame from base 1. The germline V gene encodes CDR1 MDHEN and CDR2 SYDVKM. Trimming removed 6 bases from V and 8 bases from J, leaving 16 bases between the germline ends. The immunoSEQ Assay, a bias-controlled multiplex PCR, was used to amplify TCRbeta CDR3 regions from genomic DNA. Concerning the study's data processing: Nucleated cell counts per sample were estimated from amplification of reference gene primers within the assay. To quantify the absolute abundance of each unique TCRbeta CDR3 rearrangement, sequence reads were collapsed and filtered. For each sample, productive Simpson clonality was calculated as the square root of Simpson's diversity index across productive rearrangements. TCRdb re-hosts the immuneACCESS table, in-frame sequences only. Its copies lack some clones; in the studies checked, an unresolved V gene accounts for under half of them, and the cause for the rest is not known. The V and J calls and the clone size are those of that table, but D and trimming were determined from the DNA. The sample has under 200,000 clones on record, 70% to 90% of them singletons. The ten largest clones represent roughly 4.1% of the sample.

On this clone itself: Its antigen is not yet known. No much larger clone exists at a distance of one base, and base qualities are not known.

Whole blood was collected in K2EDTA tubes by collaborating institutions according to the institutions' own protocols. For TCRbeta analysis, collaborators shipped samples as frozen whole blood, isolated PBMCs, or DNA extracted from either of those sample types. The rearranged segments are TRBV28 and TRBJ1-2, with TRBD1 as a weak D call on 6 bases. Sequenced input: peripheral blood. The receptor's source is an older woman with acute or convalescent COVID-19. The CDR3 region: CASRTLIQGGYTF. The nucleotide sequence is TGTGCCAGCAGAACTCTAATTCAGGGGGGCTACACCTTC.